The rows below give T cell receptor beta chains drawn from one sample of a study of identical twins. MiXCR, run by TCRdb on the 5' RACE reads, gives a single entry per CDR3 protein. Counted here are 350,000 to 450,000 distinct CDR3 sequences, around 20% occurring once; the ten biggest clones make up about 12%. The sequenced sample was naive T cells sorted from blood. These receptors were taken from a middle-aged man in good health. Each CDR3 is given with its conserved first and last residue. The order of the fields is clone size, J gene, D gene, V gene, CDR3 protein, CDR3 DNA. D genes are given only for firm matches. Clone size, where shown, is once, few, many, or a class for clones that have expanded.

>NA|TRBJ1-3|TRBD1|TRBV20-1
CSARARQGGNTIYF
TGCAGTGCTAGAGCGAGACAGGGGGGAAACACCATATATTTT
>many|TRBJ2-3|NA|TRBV4-2
CASSGGGASGPDTQYF
TGTGCCAGTTCCGGTGGAGGAGCGTCAGGTCCAGATACGCAGTATTTT
>few|TRBJ2-2|TRBD1|TRBV11-2
CASRMLYPRDRAGNGELFF
TGTGCCAGCAGGATGCTGTACCCCCGGGACAGGGCTGGTAACGGGGAGCTGTTTTTT
>NA|TRBJ2-5|TRBD1|TRBV15
CATSRDVGQGTQYF
TGTGCCACCAGCAGAGATGTAGGACAGGGGACCCAGTACTTC
>many|TRBJ2-7|NA|TRBV11-2
CASSLESRGSYEQYF
TGTGCCAGCAGCTTAGAGTCGAGGGGCTCGTACGAGCAGTACTTC
>few|TRBJ2-7|TRBD2|TRBV5-1
CASSPRDYVGEQYF
TGCGCCAGCAGCCCGCGGGACTACGTGGGCGAGCAGTACTTC
>many|TRBJ1-2|TRBD1|TRBV5-1
CASSWGQGVAYGYTF
TGCGCCAGCAGCTGGGGACAGGGAGTAGCCTATGGCTACACCTTC
>NA|TRBJ2-4|TRBD2|TRBV11-2
CASSLVGAGGKVVPKNIQYF
TGTGCCAGCAGCTTAGTAGGAGCGGGGGGGAAGGTTGTCCCCAAAAACATTCAGTACTTC
>few|TRBJ2-7|NA|TRBV15
CATSRVWPPNYEQYF
TGTGCCACCAGCAGAGTTTGGCCGCCGAACTACGAGCAGTACTTC
>few|TRBJ2-4|NA|TRBV11-2
CASSLVATVKNIQYF
TGTGCCAGCAGCTTAGTTGCTACAGTCAAAAACATTCAGTACTTC
>NA|TRBJ1-6|TRBD1|TRBV6-5
CASSYSMTGRNSPLHF
TGTGCCAGCAGTTACTCCATGACAGGGAGGAATTCACCCCTCCACTTT
>few|TRBJ2-2|TRBD2|TRBV20-1
CSARGPSGNTGELFF
TGCAGTGCTAGAGGACCTAGCGGTAACACCGGGGAGCTGTTTTTT
>NA|TRBJ2-2|NA|TRBV7-3
CASSSRVTGELFF
TGTGCCAGCAGCTCCAGGGTGACCGGGGAGCTGTTTTTT
>few|TRBJ2-7|NA|TRBV7-9
CASSPTYRAPYYEQYF
TGTGCCAGCAGCCCTACCTACAGGGCTCCCTACTACGAGCAGTACTTC
>few|TRBJ2-5|NA|TRBV6-2/TRBV6-3
CASSYSPGQRLEFQETQYF
TGTGCCAGCAGTTACTCGCCGGGTCAACGGCTCGAGTTCCAAGAGACCCAGTACTTC
>NA|TRBJ2-3|NA|TRBV25-1
CASSAGTVGPDTQYF
TGTGCCAGCAGTGCGGGCACAGTCGGGCCAGATACGCAGTATTTT
>many|TRBJ2-5|TRBD2|TRBV7-2
CASSLDRGGGEETQYF
TGTGCCAGCAGCTTAGATCGGGGGGGCGGTGAAGAGACCCAGTACTTC
>NA|TRBJ2-1|NA|TRBV28
CASSLWASSYNEQFF
TGTGCCAGCAGTTTGTGGGCCAGCTCCTACAATGAGCAGTTCTTC
>NA|TRBJ1-2|TRBD1|TRBV7-9
CASSSTSGTAYGYTF
TGTGCCAGCAGCTCAACATCCGGGACAGCCTATGGCTACACCTTC
>NA|TRBJ1-1|NA|TRBV12-3/TRBV12-4
CASTSWLNTEAFF
TGTGCCAGCACCTCGTGGCTTAACACTGAAGCTTTCTTT
>NA|TRBJ2-3|NA|TRBV4-3
CASSQSRWDTQYF
TGCGCCAGCAGCCAGAGCCGCTGGGATACGCAGTATTTT
>NA|TRBJ2-3|NA|TRBV28
CASNDWRPSTDTQYF
TGTGCCAGCAACGACTGGCGCCCTAGCACAGATACGCAGTATTTT
>NA|TRBJ2-1|NA|TRBV20-1
CSASLGASYNEQFF
TGCAGTGCTAGTCTGGGGGCCTCCTACAATGAGCAGTTCTTC